In its sample, the clone carrying this TCR beta chain was seen a few times. The antigen remains unidentified. Trimming cost V 3 bases and J 0 bases; bases outside gene matches: 9. This CDR3 spans 17 amino acids. This entry belongs to a study of T-cell reconstitution after alpha-beta-depleted transplantation in children. Preparation of the TCRbeta library used unique molecular identifiers. TCRdb independently ran MiXCR on the PCR reads; one entry per CDR3 protein. Seen here are 15,000 to 20,000 distinct CDR3 sequences, 9.5% to 15% observed once, and the top ten hold around 71%. Whole-study results and caveats: Reportedly, alpha-beta T cells present about two months post-transplant originated from several hundred expanded clones of graft origin. One year post-transplant, T-cell counts and diversity were largely derived from T cells produced anew.

This clonotype was sampled from a boy younger than two who had a stem cell transplant for Wiskott-Aldrich syndrome, so the T cells may come from the graft donor. The specimen comprised PBMCs, mostly from graft donor cells, sampled 180 days after TCRalphabeta/CD19-depleted stem cell transplant. This rearrangement joins TRBV12-3 or TRBV12-4 to TRBJ2-3, with 7 positions matching TRBD1. The CDR3 DNA reads TGTGCCAGCAGTTTTCCCGTCAGGACAGGCAGCACAGATACGCAGTATTTT. Its translation: CASSFPVRTGSTDTQYF.